This T cell receptor beta chain was identified during a study of control samples from healthy donors and cancer patients. Only in-frame clones appear in the TCRdb table, and some are missing; sequencing was by immunoSEQ multiplex PCR. The sample holds around 150,000 clones; 94% are singletons and the top ten take around 8%. This CDR3 has 15 residues. Germline lookup yields CDR1 MGHDK and CDR2 SYGVNS. The ends lost 7 bases at V and 3 bases at J; junction bases unmatched: 8. Sequencing was performed on blood. The clonotype was recovered from a woman aged 35 to 49 in good health. The chain couples TRBV25-1 to TRBJ2-1, with 8 bases fitting TRBD2. The CDR3 spells CASTQGSGIYNEQFF. The DNA for the CDR3 is TGTGCCAGCACCCAAGGTAGCGGGATCTACAATGAGCAGTTCTTC. The full variable domain, its missing parts supplied by reference TRBV25-1 and TRBJ2-1, is EADIYQTPRYLVIGTGKKITLECSQTMGHDKMYWYQQDPGMELHLIHYSYGVNSTEKGDLSSESTVSRIRTEHFPLTLESARPSHTSQYLCASTQGSGIYNEQFFGPGTRLTVL.